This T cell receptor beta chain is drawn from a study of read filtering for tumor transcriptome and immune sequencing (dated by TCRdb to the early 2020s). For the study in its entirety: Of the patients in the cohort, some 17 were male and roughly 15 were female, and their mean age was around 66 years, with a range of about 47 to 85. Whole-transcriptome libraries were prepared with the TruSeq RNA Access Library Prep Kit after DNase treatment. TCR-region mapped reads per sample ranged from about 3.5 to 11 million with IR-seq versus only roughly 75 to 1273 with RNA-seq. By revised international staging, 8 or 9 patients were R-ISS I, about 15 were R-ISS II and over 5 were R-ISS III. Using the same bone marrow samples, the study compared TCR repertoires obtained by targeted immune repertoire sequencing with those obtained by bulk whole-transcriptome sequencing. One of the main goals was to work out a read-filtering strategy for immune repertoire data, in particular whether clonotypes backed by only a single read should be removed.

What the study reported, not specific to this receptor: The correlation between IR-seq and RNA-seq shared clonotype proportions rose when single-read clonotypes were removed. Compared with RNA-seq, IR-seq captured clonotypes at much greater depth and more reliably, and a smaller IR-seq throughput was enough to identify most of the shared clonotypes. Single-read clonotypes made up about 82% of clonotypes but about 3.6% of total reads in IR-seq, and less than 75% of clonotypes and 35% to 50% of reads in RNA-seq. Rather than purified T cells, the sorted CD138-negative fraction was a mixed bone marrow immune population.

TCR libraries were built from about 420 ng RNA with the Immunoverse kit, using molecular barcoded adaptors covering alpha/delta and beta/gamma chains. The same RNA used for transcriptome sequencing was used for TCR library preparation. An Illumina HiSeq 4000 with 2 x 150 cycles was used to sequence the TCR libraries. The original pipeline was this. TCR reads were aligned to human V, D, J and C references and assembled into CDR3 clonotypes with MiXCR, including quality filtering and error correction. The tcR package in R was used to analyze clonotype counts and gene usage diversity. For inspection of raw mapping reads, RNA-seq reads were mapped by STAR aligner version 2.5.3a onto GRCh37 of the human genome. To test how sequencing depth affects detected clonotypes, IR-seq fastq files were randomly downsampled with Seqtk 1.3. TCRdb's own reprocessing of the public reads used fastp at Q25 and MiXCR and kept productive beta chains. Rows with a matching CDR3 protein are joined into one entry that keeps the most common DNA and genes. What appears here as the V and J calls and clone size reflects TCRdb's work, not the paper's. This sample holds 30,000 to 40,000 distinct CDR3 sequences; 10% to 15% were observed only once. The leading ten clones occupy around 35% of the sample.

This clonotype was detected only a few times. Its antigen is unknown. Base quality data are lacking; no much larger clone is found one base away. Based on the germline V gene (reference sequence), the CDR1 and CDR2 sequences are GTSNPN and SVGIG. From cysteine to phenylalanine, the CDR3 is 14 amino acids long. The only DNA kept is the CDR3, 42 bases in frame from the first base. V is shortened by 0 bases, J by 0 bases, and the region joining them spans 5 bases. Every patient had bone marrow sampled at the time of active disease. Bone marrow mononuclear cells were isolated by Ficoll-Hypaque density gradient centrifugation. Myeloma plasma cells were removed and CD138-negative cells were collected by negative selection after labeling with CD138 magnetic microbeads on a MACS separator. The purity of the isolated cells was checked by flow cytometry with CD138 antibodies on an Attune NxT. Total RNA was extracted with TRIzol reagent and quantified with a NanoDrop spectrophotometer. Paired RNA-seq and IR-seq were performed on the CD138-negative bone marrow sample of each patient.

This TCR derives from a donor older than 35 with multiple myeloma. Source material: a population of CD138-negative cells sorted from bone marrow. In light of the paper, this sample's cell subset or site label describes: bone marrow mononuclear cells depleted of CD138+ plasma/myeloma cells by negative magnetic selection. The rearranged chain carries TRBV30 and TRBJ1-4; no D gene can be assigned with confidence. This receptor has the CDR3 CAWSVGATNEKLFF. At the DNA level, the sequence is TGTGCCTGGAGTGTAGGTGCAACTAATGAAAAACTGTTTTTT.